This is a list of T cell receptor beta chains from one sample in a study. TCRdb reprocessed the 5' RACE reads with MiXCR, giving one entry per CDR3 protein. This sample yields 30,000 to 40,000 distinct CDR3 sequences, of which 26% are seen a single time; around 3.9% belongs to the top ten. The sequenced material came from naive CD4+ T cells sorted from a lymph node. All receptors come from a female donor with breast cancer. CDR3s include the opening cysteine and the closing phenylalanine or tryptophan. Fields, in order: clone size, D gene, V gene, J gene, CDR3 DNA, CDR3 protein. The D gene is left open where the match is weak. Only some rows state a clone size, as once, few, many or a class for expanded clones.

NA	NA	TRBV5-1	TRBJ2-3	TGCGCCAGCAGCCGATCAGGGACGGAGAGCACAGATACGCAGTATTTT	CASSRSGTESTDTQYF
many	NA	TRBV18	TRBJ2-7	TGTGCCAGCTCACCCGGGAGTAATTCCCACGAGCAGTACTTC	CASSPGSNSHEQYF
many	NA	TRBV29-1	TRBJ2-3	TGCAGCGTGGACGCGAGGGGGAGGACAGATACGCAGTATTTT	CSVDARGRTDTQYF
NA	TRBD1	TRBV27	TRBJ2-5	TGTGCCAGCAGTTTAGGGACAGCCCAAGAGACCCAGTACTTC	CASSLGTAQETQYF
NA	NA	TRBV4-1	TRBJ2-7	TGCGCCAGCAGCCAAGGACTCGCCTACGAGCAGTACTTC	CASSQGLAYEQYF
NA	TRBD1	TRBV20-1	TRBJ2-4	TGCAGTGCTAGTAAGGGGACAGACGTAGCCAAAAACATTCAGTACTTC	CSASKGTDVAKNIQYF
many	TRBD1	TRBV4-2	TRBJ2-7	TGTGCCAGCAGCCAAGAGCGACAGGGCTACGAGCAGTACTTC	CASSQERQGYEQYF
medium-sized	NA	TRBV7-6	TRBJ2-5	TGTGCCAGCAGCCTTACCCACCAAGAGACCCAGTACTTC	CASSLTHQETQYF
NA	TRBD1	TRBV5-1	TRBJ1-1	TGCGCCAGCAGCCCGGACAGGACTGAAGCTTTCTTT	CASSPDRTEAFF
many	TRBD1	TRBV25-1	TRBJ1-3	TGTGCCAGCAGTGGCCAAAAACAGGGGGATGGAAACACCATATATTTT	CASSGQKQGDGNTIYF
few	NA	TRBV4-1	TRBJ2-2	TGCGCCAGCAGCCACAGTACCGGGGAGCTGTTTTTT	CASSHSTGELFF
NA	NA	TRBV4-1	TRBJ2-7	TGCGCCAGCAGCCAAGACCTTCTTCAGGGTTCCTACGAGCAGTACTTC	CASSQDLLQGSYEQYF
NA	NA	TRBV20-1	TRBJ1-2	TGCAGTGCTAGTACAGGGATCGGCTATGGCTACACCTTC	CSASTGIGYGYTF
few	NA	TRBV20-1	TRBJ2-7	TGCAGTGCCAGGCGGGGACTCCTCTACGAGCAGTACTTC	CSARRGLLYEQYF
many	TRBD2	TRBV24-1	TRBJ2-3	TGTGCCACCAGTGATTTGTCTAGCGGGGGATACACAGATACGCAGTATTTT	CATSDLSSGGYTDTQYF
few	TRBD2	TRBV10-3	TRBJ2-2	TGTGCCATCAGTGAACCGGCGGGGGGCAACACCGGGGAGCTGTTTTTT	CAISEPAGGNTGELFF
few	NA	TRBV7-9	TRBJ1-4	TGTGCCAGCAGCTTAACGCGAAGACGGACTAATGAAAAACTGTTTTTT	CASSLTRRRTNEKLFF
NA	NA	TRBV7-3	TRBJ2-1	TGTGCCGGCAGCTCAGTATCCAGCTCCTACAATGAGCAGTTCTTC	CAGSSVSSSYNEQFF
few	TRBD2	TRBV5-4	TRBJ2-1	TGTGCCAGCCGATCTGGCGGGAGTTACAATGAGCAGTTCTTC	CASRSGGSYNEQFF
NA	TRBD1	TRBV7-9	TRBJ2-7	TGTGCCGGCAGCCCAGAAGGGACAGCAGCCTACGAGCAGTACTTC	CAGSPEGTAAYEQYF
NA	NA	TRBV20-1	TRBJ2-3	TGCAGTGCTAGAGATGTGTCGGCCGAAGCGACCAATACGCAGTATTTT	CSARDVSAEATNTQYF
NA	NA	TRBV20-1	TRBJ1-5	TGCAGTGCTAGAGATTGGAGAAGTACGGGGAGCAATCAGCCCCAGCATTTT	CSARDWRSTGSNQPQHF
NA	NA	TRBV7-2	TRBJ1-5	TGTGCCAGCAGCTTAGGTCGGATGTGGCCCCAGCATTTT	CASSLGRMWPQHF
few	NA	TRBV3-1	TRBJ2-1	TGTGCCAGCAGCCAAGATCTGGGGAAAGGAAATGAGCAGTTCTTC	CASSQDLGKGNEQFF
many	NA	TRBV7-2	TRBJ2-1	TGTGCCAGCAGCCTCGACTGGGCCCCACACAATGAGCAGTTCTTC	CASSLDWAPHNEQFF
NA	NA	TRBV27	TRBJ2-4	TGTGCCATCGAAAAACGCAATTTAGCCAAAAACATTCAGTACTTC	CAIEKRNLAKNIQYF
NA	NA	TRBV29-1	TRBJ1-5	TGCAGCGTCGGCGAGGGGGATCAGCTCCAGCATTTT	CSVGEGDQLQHF
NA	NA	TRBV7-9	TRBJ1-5	TGTGCCAGCAGCTTAAAGGGATCCAGCAATCAGCCCCAGCATTTT	CASSLKGSSNQPQHF
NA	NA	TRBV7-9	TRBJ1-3	TGTGCCAGCAGCTCAACGGGAAGCGGGAGGGTAGGAAACACCATATATTTT	CASSSTGSGRVGNTIYF
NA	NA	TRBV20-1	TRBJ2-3	TGCAGTGCTAGGACTCGCGGGCCAGATACGCAGTATTTT	CSARTRGPDTQYF
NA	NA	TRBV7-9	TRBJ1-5	TGTGCCAGCGCCCGCCAGGGTCAGCACCAGCATTTT	CASARQGQHQHF
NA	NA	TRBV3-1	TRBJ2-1	TGTGCCAGCAGCGAAGGGGTTGGCCTCTACAATGAGCAGTTCTTC	CASSEGVGLYNEQFF
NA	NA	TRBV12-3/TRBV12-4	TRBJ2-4	TGTGCCGGCAGTTTGAAGGGAAACATTCAGTACTTC	CAGSLKGNIQYF
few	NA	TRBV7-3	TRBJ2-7	TGTGCCAGCAGCTTAGCGTTCGGCGCGGTTTCCTACGAGCAGTACTTC	CASSLAFGAVSYEQYF
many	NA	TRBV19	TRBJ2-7	TGTGCCAGTAGTATGGGGGGATCTCCATACGAGCAGTACTTC	CASSMGGSPYEQYF
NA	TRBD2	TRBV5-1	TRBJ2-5	TGCGCCTGCGCTCGAGCGGGAACTTTCCAAGAGACCCAGTACTTC	CACARAGTFQETQYF
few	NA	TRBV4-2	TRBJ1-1	TGTGCCAGCAGCCAAGGGACCGTAGGGTCTGGGAACACTGAAGCTTTCTTT	CASSQGTVGSGNTEAFF
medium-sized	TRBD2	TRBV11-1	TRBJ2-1	TGTGCCAGCCGACTAGCGGGAAACAATGAGCAGTTCTTC	CASRLAGNNEQFF
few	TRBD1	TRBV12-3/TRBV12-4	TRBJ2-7	TGTGCCAGCAGTCCGGACAGGGCCTACGAGCAGTACTTC	CASSPDRAYEQYF
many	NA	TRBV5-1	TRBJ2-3	TGCGCCAGCAGGACAGGGACTATCCCAGATACGCAGTATTTT	CASRTGTIPDTQYF
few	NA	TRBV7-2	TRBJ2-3	TGTGCCAGCAGCCTTGCCGGCGGGTCAGATACGCAGTATTTT	CASSLAGGSDTQYF
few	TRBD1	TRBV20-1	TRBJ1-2	TGCAGTGCTAGAGCCCGGGGACAGAACTATGGCTACACCTTC	CSARARGQNYGYTF
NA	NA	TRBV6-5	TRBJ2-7	TGTGCCAGCAGTTACTCTCCCTACGAGCAGTACTTC	CASSYSPYEQYF
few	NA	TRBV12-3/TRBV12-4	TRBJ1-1	TGTGCCAGCAGTGCGACCGAGCTTGAAGCTTTCTTT	CASSATELEAFF
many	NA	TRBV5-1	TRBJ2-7	TGCGCCAGCAGCTCGGGCCAGCAACTTTCCTACTCCTACGAGCAGTACTTC	CASSSGQQLSYSYEQYF